The 17 T cell receptor beta chains listed next were all sequenced from one sample in a study of blood T cell repertoires in COVID-19. Some clones are missing from TCRdb's copy, which holds only in-frame ones; the method was immunoSEQ multiplex PCR. The repertoire includes 250,000 to 300,000 clones, around 81% of them detected once, and 2.5% to 3.5% sits in the top ten. Sequences were obtained from peripheral blood. These receptor sequences come from a woman aged 60 to 75 with active or convalescent COVID-19.

This clone turned up a few times. The chain combines TRBV11-1 with TRBJ2-2; no definite D call. Germline CDR1 is SGHAT and CDR2 is FQDESV (reference sequence). The CDR3 runs 14 residues. V gave up 4 bases and J gave up 7 bases, with 13 bases separating them. The CDR3 DNA is TGTGCCAGCAGCTCTCGAGCTTCCATCGGGGAGCTGTTTTTT. It translates to CASSSRASIGELFF. Variable domain in full (rest from reference TRBV11-1 and TRBJ2-2): EAEVAQSPRYKITEKSQAVAFWCDPISGHATLYWYRQILGQGPELLVQFQDESVVDDSQLPKDRFSAERLKGVDSTLKIQPAELGDSAMYLCASSSRASIGELFFGEGSRLTVL.

V and J are TRBV5-1 and TRBJ2-3; 8 bases are shared with TRBD1. From germline, CDR1 is SGHRS and CDR2 YFSETQ. With 7 bases clipped from V and 2 bases from J, the junction kept 12 bases outside the gene matches. CDR3 length: 16 residues. For the CDR3, the DNA is TGCGCCAGCCGAGTTACTCGACAGGGGACCACAGATACGCAGTATTTT. Amino acids: CASRVTRQGTTDTQYF.

The V call is TRBV4-1, the J call TRBJ1-1; perhaps TRBD1 as D (6 bases). There are 13 residues in the CDR3. Germline CDR1 and CDR2: MGHRA and YSYEKL. V was pared by 2 bases and J by 6 bases, with 10 bases between. This chain's CDR3 is CASSQYRVAEAFF. The CDR3 coding sequence is TGCGCCAGCAGCCAATACAGGGTTGCTGAAGCTTTCTTT.

The V call is TRBV5-1, the J call TRBJ1-1, with D possibly being TRBD1 (5 bases). The CDR3 contains 13 residues. V dropped 1 base and J dropped 4 bases, with 8 bases sitting between them. Per germline, CDR1 SGHRS and CDR2 YFSETQ. CDR3 amino acids: CASSLNGATEAFF. In DNA form, the CDR3 reads TGCGCCAGCAGCTTGAATGGGGCCACTGAAGCTTTCTTT.

V gene TRBV12-3 or TRBV12-4 combines with J gene TRBJ1-2; D not resolved. The V end lost 6 bases, the J end lost 4 bases, and 12 bases lay between the germline ends. The CDR3 is 13 amino acids. The CDR3 loop reads CASSLITAYGYTF. The CDR3 DNA reads TGTGCCAGCAGCCTAATTACCGCCTATGGCTACACCTTC.

The chain combines TRBV5-1 with TRBJ1-5; the D gene is possibly TRBD1 (6 bases). CDR1 and CDR2 (germline): SGHRS, YFSETQ. Between the trimmed V and J ends, which lost 2 bases and 5 bases, there was a span of 11 bases. The length of the CDR3 is 14 residues. This CDR3 is CASSLGGKDQPQHF. CDR3 nucleotides: TGCGCCAGCAGCTTAGGGGGTAAGGATCAGCCCCAGCATTTT.

This chain connects TRBV4-2 to TRBJ2-1; TRBD1 aligns across 7 bases. The CDR3 spans 15 residues. V gave up 0 bases and J gave up 3 bases; unmatched junction bases: 2. From germline, CDR1 is LGHNA and CDR2 YNFKEQ. CDR3 in DNA: TGTGCCAGCAGCCAAGATCGGGACAGCTACAATGAGCAGTTCTTC. Amino acids: CASSQDRDSYNEQFF.

The chain couples TRBV5-1 to TRBJ2-5; 10 bases are a match to TRBD2. The CDR3 consists of 17 residues. CDR1 is SGHRS and CDR2 is YFSETQ in the germline V gene. V lost 0 bases, J lost 1 base, and 6 bases stayed unmatched. In DNA, the CDR3 is TGCGCCAGCAGCTTGGGGAGCGGGGGGGGATTCCAAGAGACCCAGTACTTC. Translation gives CASSLGSGGGFQETQYF.

This chain links TRBV2 with TRBJ2-3; TRBD2 aligns across 8 bases. The CDR3 is made up of 15 amino acids. In germline, CDR1 is SNHLY, CDR2 FYNNEI. Trimming cost V 3 bases and J 1 base; bases outside gene matches: 3. CDR3 sequence reads: CASSDMRGGTDTQYF. DNA for the CDR3: TGTGCCAGCAGTGACATGCGGGGGGGCACAGATACGCAGTATTTT.

This chain uses TRBV11-1 with TRBJ2-5, with 10 bases fitting TRBD1. With 1 base clipped from V and 4 bases from J, the junction kept 6 bases outside the gene matches. From germline, CDR1 is SGHAT and CDR2 FQDESV (reference sequence). CDR3 length equals 16 residues. The CDR3 region has the DNA TGTGCCAGCAGCTTAGTAGAGGGACAGGGGACAGAGACCCAGTACTTC. This encodes CASSLVEGQGTETQYF.

This clone turned up a few times. The gene calls are TRBV19 and TRBJ1-5; D gene uncertain. The ends were cut back, 3 bases at V and 4 bases at J, with 13 bases in the middle. The germline V gene encodes CDR1 LNHDA and CDR2 SQIVND (reference sequence). The CDR3 contains 15 residues. DNA for the CDR3: TGTGCCAGTAGTATCTCGACATCCTTAAATCAGCCCCAGCATTTT. Encoded protein: CASSISTSLNQPQHF.

The chain uses TRBV7-2 and TRBJ1-1, with 10 bases fitting TRBD1. V was clipped by 5 bases and J by 7 bases; unmatched bases: 10. Germline CDR1 is SGHTA and CDR2 is FQGNSA. The CDR3 is 15 amino acids. In DNA, the CDR3 is TGTGCCAGCAGCGGCTCGACAGGGGGCGGAGTTGAAGCTTTCTTT. Translating gives CASSGSTGGGVEAFF.

This chain connects TRBV6-5 to TRBJ1-2; tentative D call: TRBD1 (6 bases). Germline values: CDR1 MNHEY, CDR2 SVGAGI. This CDR3 has 12 residues. V was trimmed by 10 bases and J by 4 bases, leaving 13 bases between them. CDR3 DNA sequence: TGTGCCACTGGCAAGGACAGCTATGGCTACACCTTC. Its translation is CATGKDSYGYTF.

The chain uses TRBV10-3 and TRBJ1-2; D may be TRBD1 (6 bases). Germline CDR1 reads ENHRY; CDR2 reads SYGVKD. The CDR3 is made up of 12 amino acids. Between the trimmed V and J ends, which lost 6 bases and 6 bases, there was a span of 11 bases. CDR3: CAIRQGTDGYTF. CDR3 sequence (DNA): TGTGCCATCAGGCAGGGGACGGATGGCTACACCTTC.

The chain carries TRBV5-1 and TRBJ2-5, with D uncertain. V was shortened by 1 base and J by 0 bases, with 10 bases between the two germline ends. This CDR3 has 15 amino acids. The V gene's germline CDR1 is SGHRS and CDR2 YFSETQ. This chain's CDR3 is CASSLNVQDQETQYF. CDR3 in DNA: TGCGCCAGCAGCTTGAACGTCCAGGACCAAGAGACCCAGTACTTC.

In this sample, this clone turned up a few times. The V call is TRBV6-5, the J call TRBJ1-2; D is perhaps TRBD1 (6 bases). The CDR3 spans 15 residues. The ends were cut back, 10 bases at V and 2 bases at J, with 20 bases in the middle. Germline assignment: CDR1 MNHEY and CDR2 SVGAGI. The CDR3: CATRGASGINYGYTF. The CDR3 DNA is TGTGCCACCAGGGGAGCTTCTGGGATCAACTATGGCTACACCTTC.

The chain links TRBV9 to TRBJ2-2; TRBD1 is a possible D gene (6 bases). Per the germline V gene, CDR1 is SGDLS and CDR2 is YYNGEE. This CDR3 has 15 amino acids. V was pared by 0 bases and J by 1 base, with 7 bases between. CDR3 coding DNA: TGTGCCAGCAGCGTAGGACAGGTGAACACCGGGGAGCTGTTTTTT. Translation: CASSVGQVNTGELFF. Combining the CDR3 with reference TRBV9 and TRBJ2-2 gives the whole variable domain DSGVTQTPKHLITATGQRVTLRCSPRSGDLSVYWYQQSLDQGLQFLIQYYNGEERAKGNILERFSAQQFPDLHSELNLSSLELGDSALYFCASSVGQVNTGELFFGEGSRLTVL.